A single sample is the source of the 2 T cell receptor beta chains below, sequenced in a study of shared clonotypes between healthy human individuals (dated by TCRdb to 2020 to 2022). The library came from the immunoSEQ multiplex PCR assay. TCRdb's version of the immuneACCESS table is confined to in-frame rearrangements and falls short of the full clone set. An unresolved V gene accounts for under half of the shortfall where checked; the remainder is of unknown origin. Here the sample has about 2.1 million clones; around 93% occur a single time. Clones ranked in the top ten supply 1.5% to 2% of the sample. CD8 naive samples consisted of CD45RO-negative cells that were positively selected for CCR7, yielding a CD45RA+CCR7+ population without TemRA cells. Material for sequencing was naive CD8+ T cells from PBMCs. The cell subset or site label, as the study defines it: CD45RA+CCR7+. These receptors were collected from a man younger than 30 in good health. Some clones in this sample may be carry-over from other donors' samples.

This chain uses TRBV7-8 with TRBJ2-1; 14 bases align to TRBD2. The germline gives CDR1 SGHVS, CDR2 FQNEAQ. The CDR3 covers 19 residues. V shed 1 base, J shed 2 bases, and the junction held 7 bases outside the gene matches. The CDR3, as DNA: TGTGCCAGCAGCTTAGGACTAGCGGGAGGGGGGCAGACCTACAATGAGCAGTTCTTC. This translates into CASSLGLAGGGQTYNEQFF.

V is TRBV10-3 and J is TRBJ1-3; D uncertain. V lost 6 bases, J lost 4 bases, and 19 bases lay in between. The germline V gene encodes CDR1 ENHRY and CDR2 SYGVKD. The CDR3 spans 16 residues. CDR3 in amino acids: CAIRRKEGPGGNTIYF. CDR3 sequence (DNA): TGTGCCATCAGAAGAAAAGAGGGCCCAGGAGGAAACACCATATATTTT.